This TCR beta chain was sequenced for a study of T-cell reconstitution after alpha-beta-depleted transplantation in children. Library preparation (for TCRbeta) was performed with unique molecular identifiers. TCRdb fed the PCR reads into MiXCR, producing one record per CDR3 protein. The sample lists about 500,000 distinct CDR3 sequences, about 31% occurring once. The TCR originated in a human donor who donated a stem cell graft to a child with aplastic anemia. The sequences come from PBMCs from the stem cell graft donor, collected from the stem cell graft.

The DNA of the CDR3 is TGTGCCAGCAGTTACTCTGCCCAGGGCTACGAGCAGTACGTC. It encodes CASSYSAQGYEQYV. The rearrangement links TRBV6-5 to TRBJ2-7; TRBD1 is a possible D gene (5 bases). Looked up from germline, CDR1 is MNHEY and CDR2 is SVGAGI. The CDR3 sequence is 14 residues long. Trimming left V 0 bases short and J 3 bases short, with 9 bases between.